This TCR beta chain was recovered during a study of blood T cells in healthy people across ages. The CDR3 extends over 15 amino acids. V lost 0 bases, J lost 11 bases, and 14 bases stayed unmatched. Germline V lookup: CDR1 SQVTM, CDR2 ANQGSEA. PCR was performed a second time for about 6 to 11 cycles using a sample-barcoded 5' primer and a J-beta primer mix. MiXCR, run by TCRdb on the 5' RACE reads, gives a single entry per CDR3 protein. The sample includes some 900,000 distinct CDR3 sequences, roughly 43% of them seen just once. The clonotype comes from a man aged 30 to 39 in good health. Sequences were obtained from blood. The chain employs TRBV29-1 and TRBJ2-5; 8 bases align to TRBD2. CDR3 residues: CSVEDEGRGDNEQYF. The CDR3 coding sequence is TGCAGCGTTGAAGATGAGGGGCGGGGGGACAATGAGCAGTACTTC.